This paragraph reports one T cell receptor beta chain. Antigen: not known. This sample was taken from a study of T cells in narcolepsy. Background on the study: Donors had narcolepsy type 1 or type 2, or were healthy controls.

General study findings and limits: In some patient and control memory CD4+ samples, autoreactive clones were absent. Autoreactive HCRT-specific and TRIB2-specific clonotypes were marked in same-patient CSF-versus-blood CD4+ comparisons.

The repertoire was sequenced with immunoSEQ multiplex PCR; TCRdb's copy has only in-frame clones and lacks some. Among fewer than 35,000 clones listed, around four fifths were seen once. The CDR3 has 15 amino acids. The V end lost 4 bases, the J end lost 2 bases, and 16 bases lay between the germline ends. Germline assignment: CDR1 GTSNPN and CDR2 SVGIG (reference sequence). The sequenced sample was CD45RA- memory CD4+ T cells from PBMCs. The receptor's source is a human donor with narcolepsy. This chain uses TRBV30 with TRBJ2-3; weak D call: TRBD2 (6 bases). CDR3 loop: CAWTPLGGPTDTQYF. The DNA of the CDR3 is TGTGCCTGGACCCCATTGGGGGGTCCCACAGATACGCAGTATTTT.